This entry concerns a single TCR beta chain. As yet, its antigen is unknown. The data were obtained in a study of beta chain features in type 1 diabetes. For the study at large: Patients and healthy donors were similar in age, gender and cell yields. The study, taken as a whole, reports: Shorter TCRB CDR3s, moderately but significantly so, were found in Type 1 diabetes patients in all four CD4+ subsets.

The CDR3 loop spans 16 amino acids. CDR1 is SGDLS and CDR2 is YYNGEE in the germline V gene. After removal of 2 bases from V and 2 bases from J, the junction contained 5 bases not matched to a gene. Reverse transcribing all isolated RNA meant expressed TCRB transcripts were sequenced. Here immunoSEQ multiplex PCR was the method, and the copy in TCRdb shows in-frame clones only, minus some. The profile shows around 310,000 clones, more than 9.5% of them singletons. Specimen: naive CD4+ T cells from blood. The chain is built from TRBV9 and TRBJ2-2; 8 bases map to TRBD2. The source is a woman in her thirties in good health. CDR3 coding DNA: TGTGCCAGCAGCGTTACGGGACTAGTCAACACCGGGGAGCTGTTTTTT. It codes for CASSVTGLVNTGELFF. Together with reference TRBV9 and TRBJ2-2, the CDR3 gives the full variable domain: DSGVTQTPKHLITATGQRVTLRCSPRSGDLSVYWYQQSLDQGLQFLIQYYNGEERAKGNILERFSAQQFPDLHSELNLSSLELGDSALYFCASSVTGLVNTGELFFGEGSRLTVL.